The 27 T cell receptor beta chains below were found in one sample sequenced in a study of a mutant IDH1 vaccine in newly diagnosed glioma. For these receptors, no antigen is known. Time point meaning: week 11, during vaccination. Topical imiquimod accompanied each vaccine dose, which consisted of 300 ug of mutant IDH1 20-mer peptide. Sequencing used immunoSEQ multiplex PCR; TCRdb keeps in-frame clones, though not all of them. The sample lists about 120,000 clones, roughly 75% occurring once. The sequenced sample was PBMCs, obtained from a glioma patient whose treatment included an IDH1 peptide vaccine. The receptors derive from a man in his forties or fifties with glioma.

The chain combines TRBV18 with TRBJ2-7; no reliable D call. CDR1 and CDR2 from the germline V gene are KGHSH and LQKENI. Trimming pared 3 bases from V and 1 base from J, leaving 10 bases between. The CDR3 consists of 14 residues. CDR3 sequence: CASSPRAQSYEQYF. Here the CDR3 DNA reads TGTGCCAGCTCACCCCGGGCACAGTCCTACGAGCAGTACTTC.

The chain is built from TRBV7-9 and TRBJ1-4; possibly TRBD1 for D (5 bases). The CDR3 covers 16 residues. V was cut by 3 bases and J by 8 bases, with 19 bases left in between. Per germline, CDR1 SEHNR and CDR2 FQNEAQ (reference sequence). The CDR3 spells CASSLDGAPSEEKLFF. CDR3 nucleotide sequence: TGTGCCAGCAGCTTGGACGGGGCCCCCAGTGAGGAAAAACTGTTTTTT.

The chain has TRBV7-6 and TRBJ2-7; D remains ambiguous. The ends were cut back, 1 base at V and 2 bases at J, with 9 bases in the middle. Germline V gene data show CDR1 as SGHVS and CDR2 as FNYEAQ. The CDR3 sequence is 14 residues long. The CDR3 bases are TGTGCCAGCAGCTTAGATCCAGCACCCTACGAGCAGTACTTC. This translates into CASSLDPAPYEQYF.

This sequence joins TRBV25-1 and TRBJ2-5, with D possibly matching TRBD1 (6 bases). In germline, CDR1 is MGHDK, CDR2 SYGVNS. V was trimmed by 3 bases and J by 1 base, leaving 12 bases between them. CDR3 length: 15 amino acids. CDR3 bases: TGTGCCAGCAGTGACCCAACAGGGACCCAAGAGACCCAGTACTTC. This translates into CASSDPTGTQETQYF.

This rearrangement joins TRBV6-1 to TRBJ2-3; 11 nucleotides line up with TRBD1. The germline gives CDR1 MNHNS, CDR2 SASEGT. V shed 3 bases, J shed 14 bases, and the junction held 7 bases outside the gene matches. The CDR3 is made up of 13 amino acids. Here the CDR3 DNA reads TGTGCCAGCAGTGATTCTTTTGGGACAGGGGGGTATTTT. Protein: CASSDSFGTGGYF.

The chain couples TRBV6-1 to TRBJ2-7; D gene unclear. The CDR3 is made up of 14 amino acids. V was cut by 5 bases and J by 3 bases, with 14 bases left in between. Germline V gene sequence: CDR1 MNHNS, CDR2 SASEGT. This CDR3 reads CASSKAWRHYEQYF. The CDR3 region has the DNA TGTGCCAGCAGTAAGGCTTGGAGACACTACGAGCAGTACTTC.

The chain uses TRBV13 and TRBJ1-2, with 10 bases that match TRBD1. Looked up from germline, CDR1 is PRHDT and CDR2 is FYEKMQ (reference sequence). The length of the CDR3 is 15 residues. Germline trimming cut 2 bases from V and 6 bases from J; bases unmatched to any gene: 6. The CDR3 region is CASSLFGQGVNGYTF. The CDR3 DNA is TGTGCCAGCAGCTTATTTGGACAGGGGGTTAATGGCTACACCTTC.

CDR3 DNA: TGTGCTAGTGGTCCGGGACAGGGTGTCCACGAGCAGTACTTC. It yields the protein CASGPGQGVHEQYF. This chain uses TRBV12-5 with TRBJ2-7, with 9 bases matching TRBD1. The CDR3 extends over 14 amino acids. Germline CDR1 reads LGHNT; CDR2 reads FRNRAP. After removal of 5 bases from V and 5 bases from J, the junction contained 7 bases not matched to a gene.

The rearrangement joins TRBV19 to TRBJ1-5; D not resolved. This CDR3 comprises 15 residues. Trimming removed 7 bases at V and 4 bases at J, with 17 bases between. Per the germline V gene, CDR1 is LNHDA and CDR2 is SQIVND (reference sequence). As DNA, the CDR3 is TGTGCCAGTATTCCCGGAGGAGCTGCTAATCAGCCCCAGCATTTT. Its translation is CASIPGGAANQPQHF.

The chain joins TRBV28 to TRBJ2-7, with a weak D call TRBD2 (5 bases). The CDR3 sequence is 15 residues long. V dropped 4 bases and J dropped 6 bases, with 19 bases sitting between them. CDR1 is MDHEN and CDR2 is SYDVKM in the germline V gene. In DNA form, the CDR3 reads TGTGCCAGCAGTTCACCTCGTGGTCTAGCCGGCGAGCAGTACTTC. This sequence encodes CASSSPRGLAGEQYF.

The chain recombines TRBV6-5 with TRBJ2-7; unclear D gene. V was pared by 7 bases and J by 0 bases, with 10 bases between. CDR1 and CDR2 (germline): MNHEY, SVGAGI. This CDR3 comprises 13 residues. CDR3 residues: CASNRLNSYEQYF. The CDR3 DNA reads as TGTGCCAGCAATCGACTGAACTCCTACGAGCAGTACTTC.

The rearrangement joins TRBV7-2 to TRBJ1-5; D remains unclear. Germline CDR1 is SGHTA and CDR2 is FQGNSA. This CDR3 region has 13 residues. The V end was cut by 5 bases, the J end by 3 bases, with 8 bases between. The CDR3 bases are TGTGCCAGCAGCCCTGACCTCAATCAGCCCCAGCATTTT. Translation gives CASSPDLNQPQHF.

The chain links TRBV11-2 to TRBJ2-7; the D is unclear. Per germline, CDR1 SGHAT and CDR2 FQNNGV. The CDR3 sequence is 12 residues long. Trimming took 5 bases from V and 3 from J, leaving 8 bases between them. The CDR3 DNA sequence: TGTGCCAGCAGCCTCAGTTACTACGAGCAGTACTTC. It translates to CASSLSYYEQYF.

This chain links TRBV28 with TRBJ2-3; perhaps TRBD1 as D (5 bases). The CDR3 covers 18 residues. Deletions cut 3 bases from V and 3 bases from J, with 22 bases between. Germline CDR1 is MDHEN and CDR2 is SYDVKM. The CDR3: CASSFPGQGSIRTDTQYF. CDR3 DNA: TGTGCCAGCAGTTTCCCAGGGCAGGGATCAATTAGGACAGATACGCAGTATTTT. The complete variable domain, with remaining parts taken from reference TRBV28 and TRBJ2-3, reads DVKVTQSSRYLVKRTGEKVFLECVQDMDHENMFWYRQDPGLGLRLIYFSYDVKMKEKGDIPEGYSVSREKKERFSLILESASTNQTSMYLCASSFPGQGSIRTDTQYFGPGTRLTVL.

The chain carries TRBV19 and TRBJ1-1; D unclear. The CDR3 has 16 amino acids. Germline V CDR1 and CDR2: LNHDA, SQIVND (reference sequence). The V end was cut by 2 bases, the J end by 6 bases, with 19 bases between. CDR3 DNA: TGTGCCAGTAGTATAACCCTCAGGACGCATCGGGCTGAAGCTTTCTTT. Translating gives CASSITLRTHRAEAFF.

This clone was counted only a few times. The chain links TRBV9 to TRBJ2-2; no firm D call. The germline CDR1 and CDR2 sequences are SGDLS and YYNGEE. V shed 1 base and J shed 6 bases, with 4 bases lying between them. This CDR3 has 12 amino acids. CDR3 in DNA: TGTGCCAGCAGCGTAACGTCCGGGGAGCTGTTTTTT. Its translation: CASSVTSGELFF. Full variable domain (rest looked up from reference TRBV9 and TRBJ2-2): DSGVTQTPKHLITATGQRVTLRCSPRSGDLSVYWYQQSLDQGLQFLIQYYNGEERAKGNILERFSAQQFPDLHSELNLSSLELGDSALYFCASSVTSGELFFGEGSRLTVL.

This rearrangement joins TRBV7-2 to TRBJ1-2; D is perhaps TRBD1 (6 bases). CDR3 length equals 14 residues. Germline assignment: CDR1 SGHTA and CDR2 FQGNSA. V was trimmed by 1 base and J by 2 bases, leaving 8 bases between them. The CDR3 coding sequence is TGTGCCAGCAGCTTAGTGGGGGCCAACTATGGCTACACCTTC. Its protein is CASSLVGANYGYTF.

The chain recombines TRBV6-1 with TRBJ1-5, with unresolved D. Trimming removed 2 bases from V and 5 bases from J, with 7 bases in between. Germline-derived CDR1 and CDR2 are MNHNS and SASEGT. This CDR3 is 13 amino acids long. This CDR3 reads CASSEFWDQPQHF. The CDR3 bases are TGTGCCAGCAGTGAATTCTGGGATCAGCCCCAGCATTTT.

V gene TRBV4-2 combines with J gene TRBJ1-1; D is possibly TRBD1 (5 bases). The CDR3 is made up of 14 amino acids. V was pared by 4 bases and J by 7 bases, with 16 bases between. Looked up from germline, CDR1 is LGHNA and CDR2 is YNFKEQ. The CDR3, as DNA: TGTGCCAGCAGCCCGACCCAGGACAAGATTGAAGCTTTCTTT. It yields the protein CASSPTQDKIEAFF.

This chain joins TRBV30 and TRBJ2-3; 7 nucleotides align to TRBD2. Germline V lookup: CDR1 GTSNPN, CDR2 SVGIG (reference sequence). Trimming at V came to 3 bases and at J to 8 bases, leaving 8 bases not matched to a gene. This CDR3 is 13 amino acids long. CDR3 bases: TGTGCCTGGAGGCCTCTGGGGGAGGGTACGCAGTATTTT. It codes for CAWRPLGEGTQYF.

The V and J genes are TRBV5-1 and TRBJ2-1, with TRBD2 as a possible D gene (5 bases). The CDR3 runs to 14 residues. V lost 4 bases, J lost 5 bases, and 13 bases lay in between. Germline CDR1 SGHRS, CDR2 YFSETQ. CDR3 bases: TGCGCCAGCAGCCCGGAGTGGGGAGACAATGAGCAGTTCTTC. It translates to CASSPEWGDNEQFF.

The V gene is TRBV6-5, the J gene TRBJ2-7; D gene ambiguous. Germline-derived CDR1 and CDR2 are MNHEY and SVGAGI. The CDR3 contains 11 residues. The V gene lost 2 bases and the J gene lost 5 bases, with 4 bases spanning the gap. For the CDR3, the DNA is TGTGCCAGCAGTTACCCAGACGAGCAGTACTTC. This codes for CASSYPDEQYF.

This clone was detected a few times. This chain links TRBV7-2 with TRBJ1-1, with D hard to call. This CDR3 spans 14 amino acids. Germline lookup yields CDR1 SGHTA and CDR2 FQGNSA. V lost 3 bases, J lost 0 bases, and 8 bases lay in between. The CDR3 coding sequence is TGTGCCAGCAGCTTGTCGAGGTTGAACACTGAAGCTTTCTTT. Residues: CASSLSRLNTEAFF.

V usage is TRBV6-5 and J usage is TRBJ2-3; D may be TRBD2 (5 bases). In germline, CDR1 is MNHEY, CDR2 SVGAGI. The V end lost 2 bases, the J end lost 1 base, and 13 bases lay between the germline ends. The CDR3 covers 16 residues. This CDR3 is CASSYLHPRGTDTQYF. DNA of the CDR3: TGTGCCAGCAGTTACCTGCATCCGCGGGGCACAGATACGCAGTATTTT.

The chain's CDR3 is CASSPATGEREQYF. The CDR3 nucleotides read TGTGCCAGCTCACCAGCGACAGGGGAACGCGAGCAGTACTTC. The chain is built from TRBV18 and TRBJ2-7; TRBD1 matches at 8 bases. Germline loops: CDR1 KGHSH, CDR2 LQKENI. The ends lost 2 bases at V and 6 bases at J; junction bases unmatched: 6. This CDR3 comprises 14 residues.

This clone showed up just a few times. The genes are TRBV7-9 and TRBJ1-1, with D maybe TRBD1 (6 bases). Per germline, CDR1 SEHNR and CDR2 FQNEAQ (reference sequence). The CDR3 runs to 12 residues. Trimming cost V 3 bases and J 6 bases, with 8 bases left between them. CDR3 amino acids: CASSLTGPEAFF. DNA of the CDR3: TGTGCCAGCAGCTTGACAGGTCCTGAAGCTTTCTTT.

The sample holds a few counts of this clone. This chain uses TRBV29-1 with TRBJ1-1; 7 bases are a match to TRBD1. The CDR3 extends over 14 amino acids. CDR1 and CDR2 from the germline V gene are SQVTM and ANQGSEA. V shed 7 bases and J 4 bases; nucleotides not matched to a gene: 12. CDR3 residues: CSAVTTGVGTEAFF. In nucleotides, the CDR3 is TGCAGCGCCGTGACTACAGGGGTGGGCACTGAAGCTTTCTTT.